These 30 T cell receptor beta chains were sequenced from one sample in a study of OX40 agonist ivuxolimab in advanced cancers. Libraries were prepared through the immunoSEQ multiplex PCR assay. TCRdb obtained this table from immuneACCESS and retained in-frame rearrangements with V and J assigned. These tables miss some clones; where compared with another copy, unresolved V genes account for less than half of the shortfall, and the remainder is unexplained. This sample lists around 64,000 clones; more than 75% were detected once. The ten biggest clones cover 0.37% of the sample. Sample: CD4+ or CD8+ T cells sorted from blood, taken in a trial of the OX40 agonist ivuxolimab. All receptors come from an adult with an advanced solid tumor such as melanoma, head and neck, liver or kidney cancer.

The genes are TRBV7-9 and TRBJ2-7, with 7 bases fitting TRBD1. The CDR3 contains 16 residues. Germline CDR1 SEHNR, CDR2 FQNEAQ (reference sequence). J lost 1 base, V lost 0 bases, and 6 bases had no gene match. In DNA form, the CDR3 reads TGTGCCAGCAGCTTAGCGGGGACAGCCCTATCCTACGAGCAGTACTTC. Amino acids: CASSLAGTALSYEQYF.

The chain combines TRBV5-1 with TRBJ2-5, with 10 nucleotides matching TRBD2. Matching the DNA end better, TRBJ2-7 makes the J call doubtful. Germline V gene data show CDR1 as SGHRS and CDR2 as YFSETQ. This CDR3 is built from 16 residues. Here the CDR3 reads CASSLFWASGGLEQYF. In DNA, the CDR3 is TGCGCCAGCAGCTTGTTCTGGGCTAGCGGGGGCCTCGAGCAGTACTTC.

The rearrangement links TRBV4-1 to TRBJ2-1; 9 bases fit TRBD2. Germline V gene sequence: CDR1 MGHRA, CDR2 YSYEKL. The CDR3 is 18 residues long. V was clipped by 0 bases and J by 6 bases; unmatched bases: 12. CDR3 DNA sequence: TGCGCCAGCAGCCAAGATTTTTTTTCAAGCGGGAGGTTCAATGAGCAGTTCTTC. Translated, it gives CASSQDFFSSGRFNEQFF.

The V and J genes are TRBV19 and TRBJ1-5, with 12 bases aligning to TRBD1. After removal of 6 bases from V and 2 bases from J, the junction contained 2 bases not matched to a gene. The CDR3 is 15 residues long. Germline loops: CDR1 LNHDA, CDR2 SQIVND (reference sequence). Written as DNA, the CDR3 is TGTGCCAGTAGAGGGACAGGGGGCCGCAATCAGCCCCAGCATTTT. Encoded protein: CASRGTGGRNQPQHF. Using reference TRBV19 and TRBJ1-5 for the parts outside the CDR3, the full variable domain is DGGITQSPKYLFRKEGQNVTLSCEQNLNHDAMYWYRQDPGQGLRLIYYSQIVNDFQKGDIAEGYSVSREKKESFPLTVTSAQKNPTAFYLCASRGTGGRNQPQHFGDGTRLSIL.

The V gene is TRBV18, the J gene TRBJ2-7; 8 bases match TRBD1. This CDR3 has 15 amino acids. CDR1 and CDR2 (germline): KGHSH, LQKENI. V lost 3 bases, J lost 0 bases, and 4 bases stayed unmatched. The CDR3 loop is CASSPPGQDSYEQYF. DNA for the CDR3: TGTGCCAGCTCACCCCCGGGACAGGACTCCTACGAGCAGTACTTC.

V gene TRBV5-1 combines with J gene TRBJ2-3; 12 bases agree with TRBD1. The germline V gene encodes CDR1 SGHRS and CDR2 YFSETQ. This CDR3 has 16 residues. Unmatched junction bases numbered 6, after V lost 2 bases and J lost 5 bases. This CDR3 reads CASSFLGQGAEDTQYF. Written as DNA, the CDR3 is TGCGCCAGCAGCTTTTTGGGACAGGGGGCTGAAGATACGCAGTATTTT.

This clone was observed a handful of times. The chain is built from TRBV7-8 and TRBJ1-6; D might be TRBD1 (5 bases). V was pared by 7 bases and J by 9 bases, with 13 bases between. This CDR3 is 13 amino acids long. Looked up from germline, CDR1 is SGHVS and CDR2 is FQNEAQ. The chain's CDR3 is CASKGNRGSPLHF. In DNA, the CDR3 is TGTGCCAGCAAGGGGAATAGGGGTTCACCCCTCCACTTT. The entire variable domain, with the rest obtained from reference TRBV7-8 and TRBJ1-6, is as follows: GAGVSQSPRYKVAKRGQDVALRCDPISGHVSLFWYQQALGQGPEFLTYFQNEAQLDKSGLPSDRFFAERPEGSVSTLKIQRTQQEDSAVYLCASKGNRGSPLHFGNGTRLTVT.

The rearrangement uses TRBV5-6 and TRBJ2-7, with no clear D. Trimming cost V 0 bases and J 3 bases, with 1 base left between them. Germline CDR1 is SGHDT and CDR2 is YYEEEE. CDR3 length: 11 residues. CDR3 sequence: CASSLDYEQYF. In nucleotides, the CDR3 is TGTGCCAGCAGCTTGGACTACGAGCAGTACTTC.

CDR3 bases: TGTGCCAGCAGCTCAACTCTCCTGACTAGCGGGAGGGCAACGCAGTATTTT. Its protein is CASSSTLLTSGRATQYF. The genes are TRBV7-2 and TRBJ2-3, with 14 bases matching TRBD2. J lost 9 bases, V lost 4 bases, and 12 bases had no gene match. This CDR3 is 17 amino acids long. From germline, CDR1 is SGHTA and CDR2 FQGNSA.

The chain uses TRBV7-9 and TRBJ1-5; D unresolved. This CDR3 spans 15 amino acids. Germline assignment: CDR1 SEHNR and CDR2 FQNEAQ (reference sequence). V lost 1 base, J lost 4 bases, and 11 bases lay in between. CDR3 sequence (DNA): TGTGCCAGCAGCTTAGGCGGCCAGCCGAATCAGCCCCAGCATTTT. This gives the protein CASSLGGQPNQPQHF.

This rearrangement joins TRBV7-9 to TRBJ1-5; D gene ambiguous. Germline-derived CDR1 and CDR2 are SEHNR and FQNEAQ (reference sequence). V was clipped by 5 bases and J by 0 bases, with 14 bases between them. This CDR3 is built from 16 residues. The CDR3 coding sequence is TGTGCCAGCAGCCCCGGCCGGACCTTTAGCAATCAGCCCCAGCATTTT. Its translation is CASSPGRTFSNQPQHF.

The CDR3 DNA sequence: TGTGCCAGCAGTGTGTCGACGGGCTGGGTTGAAGCTTTCTTT. Encoded protein: CASSVSTGWVEAFF. This chain joins TRBV6-1 and TRBJ1-1, with D uncertain. Germline CDR1 reads MNHNS; CDR2 reads SASEGT. Trimming cost V 4 bases and J 7 bases, with 16 bases left between them. This CDR3 has 14 residues.

The V call is TRBV10-3, the J call TRBJ2-5, with D tentatively TRBD2 (5 bases). Germline V gene lookup returns CDR1 ENHRY and CDR2 SYGVKD. V dropped 5 bases and J dropped 0 bases, with 10 bases sitting between them. This CDR3 has 14 amino acids. CDR3 nucleotide sequence: TGTGCCATCAGTAGGCCCGGGGACCAAGAGACCCAGTACTTC. Protein sequence: CAISRPGDQETQYF.

J is TRBJ2-7 and V is TRBV6-1, with 7 bases fitting TRBD1. This CDR3 comprises 13 residues. J lost 3 bases, V lost 6 bases, and 5 bases had no gene match. Looked up from germline, CDR1 is MNHNS and CDR2 is SASEGT. DNA for the CDR3: TGTGCCAGCAGGTTCCCAGGGGGCTACGAGCAGTACTTC. Protein sequence: CASRFPGGYEQYF.

The J gene is TRBJ2-3, the V gene TRBV11-2; 10 bases line up with TRBD2. In germline, CDR1 is SGHAT, CDR2 FQNNGV. This CDR3 has 19 residues. Unmatched junction bases numbered 11, after V lost 1 base and J lost 1 base. The CDR3 reads CASSLGSLAGAPGTDTQYF. The CDR3 DNA follows: TGTGCCAGCAGCTTAGGTAGTCTAGCGGGGGCCCCGGGCACAGATACGCAGTATTTT.

CDR3 protein: CASSYSNRRNTEAFF. The CDR3 region has the DNA TGTGCCAGCAGTTACTCAAACAGGAGGAATACTGAAGCTTTCTTT. The gene calls are TRBV6-6 and TRBJ1-1; TRBD1 might be the D (5 bases). Trimming took off 0 bases at V and 5 bases at J, with 13 bases between the two ends. The CDR3 contains 15 residues. Germline CDR1 reads MNHNY; CDR2 reads SVGAGI (reference sequence).

This chain joins TRBV28 and TRBJ2-5; maybe TRBD2 (5 bases). The CDR3 runs 11 residues. Deletions cut 6 bases from V and 5 bases from J, with 7 bases between. The V gene's germline CDR1 is MDHEN and CDR2 SYDVKM. The CDR3 here is CASRDFETQYF. For the CDR3, the DNA is TGTGCCAGCAGGGACTTTGAGACCCAGTACTTC. Using reference TRBV28 and TRBJ2-5 for the parts outside the CDR3, the full variable domain is DVKVTQSSRYLVKRTGEKVFLECVQDMDHENMFWYRQDPGLGLRLIYFSYDVKMKEKGDIPEGYSVSREKKERFSLILESASTNQTSMYLCASRDFETQYFGPGTRLLVL.

V usage is TRBV21-1 and J usage is TRBJ2-7; the DNA was not used to check the table's D call, TRBD1. TRBV21-1 is designated a pseudogene. There are 15 residues in the CDR3. CDR3 region: CASSTPGQHFWEQYF. As DNA, the CDR3 is TGTGCCAGCAGCACCCCGGGACAGCACTTTTGGGAGCAGTACTTC.

The V and J genes are TRBV6-6 and TRBJ1-2; 7 bases line up with TRBD1. The CDR3 runs to 15 residues. The junction had 12 bases not matched to a gene; V was cut back by 6 bases and J by 5 bases. CDR1 is MNHNY, CDR2 SVGAGI, per germline (reference sequence). CDR3 in amino acids: CASRNQNRGLYGYTF. CDR3 sequence (DNA): TGTGCCAGCAGAAATCAAAACAGGGGCCTTTATGGCTACACCTTC.

The chain is built from TRBV5-6 and TRBJ2-7; TRBD1 is a possible D gene (6 bases). The CDR3 sequence is 13 residues long. V lost 4 bases and J 3 bases, leaving 11 bases between the germline ends. The V gene's germline CDR1 is SGHDT and CDR2 YYEEEE. CDR3 residues: CASSLTGIYEQYF. As DNA, the CDR3 is TGTGCCAGCAGCCTCACAGGGATCTACGAGCAGTACTTC.

V is TRBV28 and J is TRBJ2-1; D perhaps matches TRBD2 (7 bases). The CDR3 runs 14 residues. Deletions cut 3 bases from V and 9 bases from J, with 15 bases between. CDR1 and CDR2 (germline): MDHEN, SYDVKM. The CDR3 DNA follows: TGTGCCAGCAGTTTTTTCGGGGGGCGAGGTGAGCAGTTCTTC. As protein: CASSFFGGRGEQFF.

DNA of the CDR3: TGTGCCAGCAGCTTGAGATATACGCAGTATTTT. Protein product: CASSLRYTQYF. V gene TRBV7-2 combines with J gene TRBJ2-3, with D unresolved. This CDR3 region has 11 residues. CDR1 and CDR2 from the germline V gene are SGHTA and FQGNSA. V was pared by 3 bases and J by 7 bases, with 5 bases between.

In DNA form, the CDR3 reads TGTGCCAGTAGTATGAGTTCCCGTGGGAATTCACCCCTCCACTTT. Translating gives CASSMSSRGNSPLHF. The chain carries TRBV19 and TRBJ1-6; unclear D gene. This CDR3 region has 15 residues. V was cut by 3 bases and J by 7 bases, with 13 bases left in between. Germline V gene data show CDR1 as LNHDA and CDR2 as SQIVND (reference sequence).

V is TRBV9 and J is TRBJ2-3; D unresolved. The V end was cut by 4 bases, the J end by 9 bases, with 18 bases between. Germline V lookup: CDR1 SGDLS, CDR2 YYNGEE. This CDR3 comprises 14 residues. The CDR3 DNA reads TGTGCCAGCAGCTCAGAAGTTGGAATCCTCACGCAGTATTTT. Translation: CASSSEVGILTQYF.

J is TRBJ1-2 and V is TRBV4-1; D call uncertain. CDR3 length: 14 amino acids. The V end lost 1 base, the J end lost 0 bases, and 6 bases lay between the germline ends. Germline lookup yields CDR1 MGHRA and CDR2 YSYEKL. CDR3 bases: TGCGCCAGCAGCCAAGGGACTTCTAACTATGGCTACACCTTC. It is translated as CASSQGTSNYGYTF.

This rearrangement joins TRBV28 to TRBJ1-5, with 7 bases identical to TRBD1. V dropped 5 bases and J dropped 9; count of bases not matched to a gene: 19. There are 17 residues in the CDR3. Germline V gene lookup returns CDR1 MDHEN and CDR2 SYDVKM. The CDR3, as DNA: TGTGCCAGCAGTCCCCGAGGTACGACAGGGACCTTTCGGCCCCAGCATTTT. It is translated as CASSPRGTTGTFRPQHF.

This rearrangement joins TRBV5-1 to TRBJ2-7; TRBD1 is a possible D gene (6 bases). Germline V gene sequence: CDR1 SGHRS, CDR2 YFSETQ. The CDR3 length is 15 residues. Trimming took off 0 bases at V and 9 bases at J, with 19 bases between the two ends. CDR3 protein: CASSLAPGQILGQYF. The CDR3 nucleotides are TGCGCCAGCAGCTTGGCCCCTGGACAGATCCTTGGGCAGTACTTC.

J is TRBJ1-4 and V is TRBV5-1; 7 bases line up with TRBD1. Looked up from germline, CDR1 is SGHRS and CDR2 is YFSETQ. Trimming cost V 4 bases and J 7 bases; bases outside gene matches: 7. CDR3 size: 14 residues. As DNA, the CDR3 is TGCGCCAGCAGCAGGGGGGACAGCGGTGAAAAACTGTTTTTT. The encoded protein is CASSRGDSGEKLFF.

The genes are TRBV2 and TRBJ2-7, with 8 bases identical to TRBD1. Germline lookup yields CDR1 SNHLY and CDR2 FYNNEI. This CDR3 contains 14 residues. V trimming: 4 bases; J trimming: 5 bases; junction bases outside the gene matches: 7. The CDR3 DNA reads TGTGCCAGCAGTGGGACAGGGACCCCTGACGAGCAGTACTTC. The encoded protein is CASSGTGTPDEQYF.

V gene TRBV6-6 combines with J gene TRBJ2-1, with 10 bases aligning to TRBD1. There are 16 residues in the CDR3. V lost 2 bases, J lost 4 bases, and 5 bases stayed unmatched. Per germline, CDR1 MNHNY and CDR2 SVGAGI (reference sequence). CDR3: CASSYDDRGQYNEQFF. The DNA of the CDR3 is TGTGCCAGCAGTTACGACGACAGGGGGCAGTACAATGAGCAGTTCTTC.